One sample yielded the 27 T cell receptor beta chains listed below, sequenced in a study of blood T cell repertoires in COVID-19. The method was immunoSEQ multiplex PCR; TCRdb's version includes in-frame clones alone and lacks a portion of them. Of some 370,000 clones listed, 90% were seen once; the top ten hold 6.5% to 7%. The sequenced sample was peripheral blood. Every receptor here comes from a young man with active or convalescent COVID-19.

The V gene is TRBV9, the J gene TRBJ1-2; D is perhaps TRBD1 (6 bases). V was shortened by 3 bases and J by 4 bases, with 13 bases between the two germline ends. The CDR3 sequence is 14 residues long. The V gene's germline CDR1 is SGDLS and CDR2 YYNGEE. The CDR3 protein is CASSGLRGGYGYTF. The CDR3 nucleotides read TGTGCCAGCAGCGGCCTCAGGGGCGGCTATGGCTACACCTTC.

J is TRBJ2-7 and V is TRBV18; D remains unclear. Deletions cut 1 base from V and 6 bases from J, with 7 bases between. CDR3 length: 12 amino acids. Per germline, CDR1 KGHSH and CDR2 LQKENI. The CDR3 nucleotides are TGTGCCAGCTCACCACGGAGAGGCGAGCAGTACTTC. This gives the protein CASSPRRGEQYF.

The chain uses TRBV3-1 (or the pseudogene TRBV3-2) and TRBJ2-7, with 9 bases aligning to TRBD1. The CDR3 sequence is 14 residues long. The ends lost 3 bases at V and 3 bases at J; junction bases unmatched: 3. The germline CDR1 and CDR2 sequences are LGHDT and YNNKEL (reference sequence). Here the CDR3 reads CASSHGTGNYEQYF. CDR3 bases: TGTGCCAGCAGCCACGGGACAGGGAACTACGAGCAGTACTTC.

About this clone: At one boundary the junction diverges from the germline segment, which might be a read error. Here the CDR3 DNA reads TGTGCCAGCACCAACAAGGGACAGGGGGCGGAAGGGGCCAACGTGCTGACTTTC. Residues: CASTNKGQGAEGANVLTF. V usage is TRBV7-9 and J usage is TRBJ2-6; 12 nucleotides line up with TRBD1. Germline V CDR1 and CDR2: SEHNR, FQNEAQ (reference sequence). This CDR3 region has 18 residues.

The J gene is TRBJ2-7, the V gene TRBV28; maybe TRBD1 (6 bases). This CDR3 comprises 13 residues. V was trimmed by 8 bases and J by 0 bases, leaving 11 bases between them. Germline V gene sequence: CDR1 MDHEN, CDR2 SYDVKM. The CDR3, as DNA: TGTGCCAGCGGGACATTGAGCTCCTACGAGCAGTACTTC. Residues: CASGTLSSYEQYF.

V gene TRBV11-2 combines with J gene TRBJ2-1; 10 positions agree with TRBD2. Trimming removed 3 bases from V and 4 bases from J; junction bases left unmatched: 3. The CDR3 runs 15 residues. Germline V gene sequence: CDR1 SGHAT, CDR2 FQNNGV. The CDR3 region has the DNA TGTGCCAGCAGCTTGGGGACTAGCGTTTACAATGAGCAGTTCTTC. This gives the protein CASSLGTSVYNEQFF.

This chain uses TRBV6-5 with TRBJ2-3; 11 bases map to TRBD1. This CDR3 is 15 amino acids long. Trimming cost V 5 bases and J 5 bases; bases outside gene matches: 6. Germline V lookup: CDR1 MNHEY, CDR2 SVGAGI. DNA of the CDR3: TGTGCCAGCAGTCAGGACAGGGGGCTTGGAGATACGCAGTATTTT. This sequence encodes CASSQDRGLGDTQYF.

This clone was counted only a few times. This sequence joins TRBV9 and TRBJ2-6; no firm D call. V lost 2 bases, J lost 0 bases, and 12 bases lay in between. The CDR3 totals 17 residues. Germline assignment: CDR1 SGDLS and CDR2 YYNGEE. CDR3 loop: CASSVQRLYSGANVLTF. CDR3 coding DNA: TGTGCCAGCAGCGTCCAGAGACTTTACTCTGGGGCCAACGTCCTGACTTTC.

The V call is TRBV19, the J call TRBJ2-1; 10 nucleotides agree with TRBD1. The J segment lost 6 bases and the V segment lost 10 bases, leaving 9 bases of the junction unmatched. This CDR3 is built from 14 residues. Germline V gene lookup returns CDR1 LNHDA and CDR2 SQIVND (reference sequence). CDR3: CATSPGQGPNEQFF. CDR3 in DNA: TGTGCCACCAGCCCGGGACAGGGGCCCAATGAGCAGTTCTTC.

The J gene is TRBJ1-6, the V gene TRBV23-1; possibly TRBD1 for D (6 bases). TRBV23-1 has ORF status, its function being uncertain. CDR3 length: 17 residues. Trimming stripped 0 bases from V and 2 bases from J, with 11 bases between. The CDR3 region has the DNA TGCGCCAGCAGTCAATCGGGGGGGGGCCCCTATAATTCACCCCTCCACTTT. It encodes CASSQSGGGPYNSPLHF.

This clone is a singleton in its sample. The CDR3 DNA is TGCGCCAGCACACCAGACAGAACCTATAATTCACCCCTCCACTTT. Residues: CASTPDRTYNSPLHF. J is TRBJ1-6 and V is TRBV4-3; D is possibly TRBD1 (5 bases). The CDR3 has 15 amino acids. CDR1 and CDR2 (germline): LGHNA, YSLEER. Trimming cost V 7 bases and J 2 bases, with 12 bases left between them.

The chain links TRBV24-1 to TRBJ2-5; TRBD1 matches 12 bases. J gave up 5 bases and V 4 bases, and 16 bases lay outside the gene matches. In germline, CDR1 is KGHDR, CDR2 SFDVKD. The CDR3 totals 19 residues. The CDR3 DNA is TGTGCCACCAGTGAGGCTTATGGAGGGACAGGGGGCGCGGGGGAGACCCAGTACTTC. This encodes CATSEAYGGTGGAGETQYF.

This rearrangement joins TRBV4-3 to TRBJ1-2; D ambiguous. This CDR3 has 15 amino acids. Trimming stripped 1 base from V and 1 base from J, with 10 bases between. The germline gives CDR1 LGHNA, CDR2 YSLEER. The CDR3 region is CASSQGPGVNYGYTF. Here the CDR3 DNA reads TGCGCCAGCAGCCAAGGCCCCGGGGTTAACTATGGCTACACCTTC.

The V call is TRBV28, the J call TRBJ1-3; 7 bases are shared with TRBD1. The V gene end was trimmed by 3 bases and the J gene end by 4 bases; junction bases not matched to a gene: 6. The CDR3 runs to 15 residues. The germline gives CDR1 MDHEN, CDR2 SYDVKM. The CDR3 loop reads CASSFSQGRGNTIYF. The CDR3, as DNA: TGTGCCAGCAGTTTCTCACAGGGGCGAGGAAACACCATATATTTT.

V is TRBV6-5 and J is TRBJ2-5, with a tentative D call TRBD1 (6 bases). The CDR3 spans 16 residues. The V gene lost 1 base and the J gene lost 4 bases, with 16 bases spanning the gap. CDR1 is MNHEY, CDR2 SVGAGI, per germline. CDR3 protein: CASSYLGTRIGETQYF. As DNA, the CDR3 is TGTGCCAGCAGTTACTTGGGGACAAGGATCGGAGAGACCCAGTACTTC.

The rearrangement joins TRBV28 to TRBJ1-1; D gene unclear. Germline V gene sequence: CDR1 MDHEN, CDR2 SYDVKM. Trimming cost V 3 bases and J 7 bases, with 18 bases left between them. This CDR3 spans 15 amino acids. The CDR3 loop reads CASSFSRGTSIEAFF. The CDR3 nucleotides read TGTGCCAGCAGTTTTTCGCGCGGTACCTCTATTGAAGCTTTCTTT.

The rearrangement links TRBV19 to TRBJ1-1; D possibly corresponds to TRBD1 (6 bases). Trimming removed 0 bases at V and 7 bases at J, with 12 bases between. The CDR3 extends over 14 amino acids. Germline CDR1 LNHDA, CDR2 SQIVND (reference sequence). The chain's CDR3 is CASSIDHRVDEAFF. As DNA, the CDR3 is TGTGCCAGTAGTATAGATCACAGGGTGGATGAAGCTTTCTTT.

The rearrangement uses TRBV6-5 and TRBJ2-7, with 7 bases that match TRBD1. Germline trimming cut 0 bases from V and 2 bases from J; bases unmatched to any gene: 1. CDR1 is MNHEY, CDR2 SVGAGI, per germline. This CDR3 comprises 14 residues. CDR3 in DNA: TGTGCCAGCAGTTACTCGGACAGGACCTACGAGCAGTACTTC. It is translated as CASSYSDRTYEQYF.

The rearrangement joins TRBV28 to TRBJ1-1; perhaps TRBD1 as D (5 bases). V lost 2 bases and J 4 bases, leaving 14 bases between the germline ends. In germline, CDR1 is MDHEN, CDR2 SYDVKM. The CDR3 covers 15 residues. The CDR3 region is CASSLVGGGRTEAFF. The DNA for the CDR3 is TGTGCCAGCAGTTTAGTTGGGGGGGGTCGCACTGAAGCTTTCTTT.

The chain employs TRBV19 and TRBJ2-3; the D gene is possibly TRBD1 (5 bases). The CDR3 runs 15 residues. With 4 bases removed from V and 0 bases from J, the gap between germline ends came to 11 bases. The germline V gene encodes CDR1 LNHDA and CDR2 SQIVND (reference sequence). The CDR3 reads CASSRPTVSTDTQYF. CDR3 bases: TGTGCCAGTAGTAGGCCGACAGTTAGCACAGATACGCAGTATTTT.

The chain links TRBV11-1 to TRBJ1-6; 9 bases fit TRBD1. V lost 5 bases to trimming and J lost 12 bases; unmatched junction nucleotides: 5. Germline loops: CDR1 SGHAT, CDR2 FQDESV (reference sequence). The CDR3 extends over 13 amino acids. As DNA, the CDR3 is TGTGCCAGCAGCCACGGACAGGGGCTACCCCTCCACTTT. Its translation: CASSHGQGLPLHF.

This rearrangement joins TRBV7-2 to TRBJ1-6, with D maybe TRBD1 (6 bases). In germline, CDR1 is SGHTA, CDR2 FQGNSA. Deletions cut 5 bases from V and 7 bases from J, with 12 bases between. The CDR3 has 14 amino acids. The DNA for the CDR3 is TGTGCCAGCAGCCCAGGGGTGCACAATTCACCCCTCCACTTT. This translates into CASSPGVHNSPLHF.

V and J are TRBV27 and TRBJ2-2, with 10 bases fitting TRBD2. This CDR3 is 17 amino acids long. The germline CDR1 and CDR2 sequences are MNHEY and SMNVEV (reference sequence). The V and J ends lost 4 bases and 2 bases, in that order; junction bases with no gene match: 7. The CDR3 spells CASSSVASGGNTGELFF. As DNA, the CDR3 is TGTGCCAGCAGTTCCGTCGCTAGCGGGGGCAACACCGGGGAGCTGTTTTTT.

A note on this clone: Other nucleotide sequences in the sample specify the same CDR3. This chain links TRBV6-5 with TRBJ1-5; D is possibly TRBD1 (6 bases). Germline loops: CDR1 MNHEY, CDR2 SVGAGI. There are 15 residues in the CDR3. V was cut by 0 bases and J by 2 bases, with 8 bases left in between. The CDR3 loop is CASSYSSGGNQPQHF. The DNA for the CDR3 is TGTGCCAGCAGTTACTCGTCAGGGGGCAATCAGCCCCAGCATTTT.

The rearrangement uses TRBV4-3 and TRBJ1-4; D possibly corresponds to TRBD1 (5 bases). The CDR3 consists of 16 residues. The germline V gene has CDR1 LGHNA and CDR2 YSLEER. V lost 0 bases and J lost 4, with 12 bases in between. The CDR3 loop is CASSQDRGVRNEKLFF. CDR3 nucleotide sequence: TGCGCCAGCAGCCAAGATCGGGGGGTACGTAATGAAAAACTGTTTTTT.

This clone was observed a handful of times. The chain employs TRBV5-1 and TRBJ1-1, with D possibly TRBD1 on 6 matching bases. The CDR3 has 14 amino acids. Trimming left V 4 bases short and J 4 bases short, with 14 bases between. CDR1 is SGHRS and CDR2 is YFSETQ in the germline V gene. CDR3 nucleotides: TGCGCCAGCAGCCTTCAGGGGCCTGGCACTGAAGCTTTCTTT. Translating it yields CASSLQGPGTEAFF.

This chain joins TRBV7-2 and TRBJ1-2; D is possibly TRBD1 (5 bases). Germline values: CDR1 SGHTA, CDR2 FQGNSA. The CDR3 runs to 15 residues. Trimming removed 0 bases from V and 8 bases from J, with 16 bases in between. CDR3 bases: TGTGCCAGCAGCTTAGCTGTGGGGCAAGGTACGGGCTACACCTTC. It encodes CASSLAVGQGTGYTF.